Listed below are T cell receptor beta chains from one sample, sequenced in a study of T cell responses to AZD1222 COVID-19 vaccine. Produced via immunoSEQ multiplex PCR; TCRdb's table is partial and in-frame only. The table records about 140,000 clones, more than 85% of them present only once. Here the sequenced sample was peripheral blood, taken on day 0 of AZD1222 vaccination. The receptors shown here come from an adult in good health. Both conserved end residues are part of each CDR3. The D gene is left open where the match is weak. A clone size is listed for some rows: how often the clone was seen (once, few, many), or a class if it is expanded.

d_gene | j_gene | v_gene | abundance | CDR3nt | CDR3aa
- | TRBJ1-3 | TRBV2 | - | TGTGCCAGCAGTGGGGGGACCCGAAACTCTGGAAACACCATATATTTT | CASSGGTRNSGNTIYF
- | TRBJ2-3 | TRBV15 | - | TGTGCCACCAGCAGAGATCGGTGGGGGGAGGAGGTTCCTACGCAGTATTTT | CATSRDRWGEEVPTQYF
TRBD2 | TRBJ2-7 | TRBV19 | few | TGTGCCAGTAAGGCCCAGCGGGGCTCCTACGAGCAGTACTTC | CASKAQRGSYEQYF
- | TRBJ1-1 | TRBV4-2 | - | TGTGCCAGCAGCCAAGCGGGGTGGGAGGGAGCAACTGAAGCTTTCTTT | CASSQAGWEGATEAFF
- | TRBJ1-4 | TRBV4-1 | - | TGCGCCAGCAGCCAAGAGTGGGAAGACCTTGCAACTAATGAAAAACTGTTTTTT | CASSQEWEDLATNEKLFF
- | TRBJ2-3 | TRBV27 | - | TGTGCCAGCAGTCTAAAACAGGGATATACGCAGTATTTT | CASSLKQGYTQYF
- | TRBJ2-7 | TRBV5-1 | - | TGCGCCAGCAGCTTGCACGGGAGATCCCACGAGCAGTACTTC | CASSLHGRSHEQYF
- | TRBJ1-6 | TRBV4-2 | - | TGTGCCAGCAGCCAGGATAATTCACCCCTCCACTTT | CASSQDNSPLHF
TRBD1 | TRBJ2-5 | TRBV11-3 | - | TGTGCCAGCAGCTCTCCCGACAGGGGGCGGGAGACCCAGTACTTC | CASSSPDRGRETQYF
- | TRBJ1-2 | TRBV28 | - | TGTGCCAGCAGTGCGGGACCTAAGGGGGTTGGCTACACCTTC | CASSAGPKGVGYTF
- | TRBJ1-2 | TRBV15 | - | TGTGCCACCAGCAGAGGGGCAGGGCCATACTATGGCTACACCTTC | CATSRGAGPYYGYTF
TRBD2 | TRBJ2-1 | TRBV4-1 | - | TGCGCCAGCAGCCAAGTAATCTCTGGGGGGGGTGAGCAGTTCTTC | CASSQVISGGGEQFF
- | TRBJ2-1 | TRBV2 | - | TGTGCCAGCAGCCACCCACGAAGCAGTGCTGGGAATGAGCAGTTCTTC | CASSHPRSSAGNEQFF
- | TRBJ1-6 | TRBV28 | - | TGTGCCAGCAGTTTACCGTTGGGCGACACACCCCTCCACTTT | CASSLPLGDTPLHF
- | TRBJ1-2 | TRBV28 | - | TGTGCCAGCAGTTTGTATACAGAGGGCTATGGCTACACCTTC | CASSLYTEGYGYTF
- | TRBJ2-7 | TRBV7-9 | - | TGTGCCAGCAGCATTGGATCCTACGAGCAGTACTTC | CASSIGSYEQYF
- | TRBJ1-1 | TRBV9 | - | TGTGCCAGCAGCGAGACAGGGAACACTGAAGCTTTCTTT | CASSETGNTEAFF
- | TRBJ1-6 | TRBV19 | - | TGTGCCAGTAGTATAGATCCGCGATCACCCCTCCACTTT | CASSIDPRSPLHF
TRBD1 | TRBJ1-1 | TRBV19 | once | TGTGCCAGTAGTACGGGACAGACTAACACTGAAGCTTTCTTT | CASSTGQTNTEAFF
- | TRBJ2-3 | TRBV2 | once | TGTGCCAGCAGGAACGCAGTCCAGCGGGGCACAGATACGCAGTATTTT | CASRNAVQRGTDTQYF
TRBD1 | TRBJ2-7 | TRBV15 | many | TGTGCCACCAGCAGACAGGGGGCGCGGTACGAGCAGTACTTC | CATSRQGARYEQYF
TRBD2 | TRBJ2-1 | TRBV9 | once | TGTGCCAGCAGCGCAAGGGATGGGACTAGCTACAATGAGCAGTTCTTC | CASSARDGTSYNEQFF
- | TRBJ1-2 | TRBV6-5 | - | TGTGCCAGCAGACTCCCGGACGCGGGCTACACCTTC | CASRLPDAGYTF
- | TRBJ2-1 | TRBV9 | - | TGTGCCAGCAGCGTAGTAGCGGTTTCTTACAATGAGCAGTTCTTC | CASSVVAVSYNEQFF
- | TRBJ2-1 | TRBV19 | - | TGTGCCAGTAGTAAGCGAGAGCTACGCTGGAACAATGAGCAGTTCTTC | CASSKRELRWNNEQFF
TRBD1 | TRBJ2-1 | TRBV2 | once | TGTGCCAGCCGGGTCGGACAGGGCCAAAGGGATGAGCAGTTCTTC | CASRVGQGQRDEQFF
TRBD1 | TRBJ1-5 | TRBV2 | - | TGTGCCAGCAGTGGGGGACAGCTACTCTATAGCAATCAGCCCCAGCATTTT | CASSGGQLLYSNQPQHF
- | TRBJ2-2 | TRBV11-3 | - | TGTGCCAGCAGCCGACCCCGCGGGGCTAACACCGGGGAGCTGTTTTTT | CASSRPRGANTGELFF
TRBD2 | TRBJ2-7 | TRBV28 | - | TGTGCCAGCAGTCCCCCCACCGTTCGGACTAGTGTCTACGAGCAGTACTTC | CASSPPTVRTSVYEQYF
- | TRBJ1-3 | TRBV4-2 | - | TGTGCCAGCAGCCAACCGGGCAGCTCTGGAAACACCATATATTTT | CASSQPGSSGNTIYF
- | TRBJ2-3 | TRBV28 | - | TGTGCCAGCAGAGGAATCCAGGGAGAAGATACGCAGTATTTT | CASRGIQGEDTQYF
TRBD2 | TRBJ2-2 | TRBV11-2 | - | TGTGCCAGCAGCTCCCTTAGGACTAGTGGAACCGGGGAGCTGTTTTTT | CASSSLRTSGTGELFF
- | TRBJ2-1 | TRBV2 | - | TGTGCCAGTTTGGTCTCCTACAATGAGCAGTTCTTC | CASLVSYNEQFF